A single sample is the source of the 20 T cell receptor beta chains below, sequenced in a study of regulatory T cells in long-lasting Graves disease. The time point: newly diagnosed GD, antithyroid drugs for less than 3 months. RNA from PBMCs was the source of the TCR library. Sequencing libraries for TCR beta were prepared with iRepertoire HTBI primers and Arm-PCR of CDR3 regions. In TCRdb, the multiplex PCR reads were re-called with MiXCR into one record per CDR3 protein. Seen here are roughly 220,000 distinct CDR3 sequences, 18% observed once, and the top ten hold about 20%. Sample: peripheral blood mononuclear cells (PBMCs), taken at new diagnosis, from a patient treated with antithyroid drugs. The receptors originated from a female donor with Graves disease.

There are many counts of this clonotype. V is TRBV5-1 and J is TRBJ2-2; 9 bases agree with TRBD2. There are 16 residues in the CDR3. The germline CDR1 and CDR2 sequences are SGHRS and YFSETQ. With V trimmed by 0 bases and J by 4 bases, 4 bases remained unmatched. The CDR3: CASSLGLAGPTGELFF. CDR3 sequence (DNA): TGCGCCAGCAGCTTGGGGCTAGCGGGACCCACCGGGGAGCTGTTTTTT.

The sample holds many counts of this clonotype. This chain connects TRBV6-2 or TRBV6-3 to TRBJ1-2; maybe TRBD1 (5 bases). V was cut by 5 bases and J by 4 bases, with 17 bases left in between. Germline V gives CDR1 MNHEY, CDR2 SVGEGT. The CDR3 is 15 residues long. CDR3 region: CASSEEAGLGYGYTF. Here the CDR3 DNA reads TGTGCCAGCAGTGAAGAAGCAGGGCTCGGCTATGGCTACACCTTC.

This clonotype was counted many times. The rearrangement joins TRBV20-1 to TRBJ1-2, with TRBD1 identical over 9 bases. Germline V gives CDR1 DFQATT, CDR2 SNEGSKA (reference sequence). This CDR3 has 14 residues. J lost 4 bases, V lost 3 bases, and 6 bases had no gene match. The DNA for the CDR3 is TGCAGTGCTAGGAAGACAGGGGGTTCCTATGGCTACACCTTC. Protein product: CSARKTGGSYGYTF.

This clonotype turned up a few times. CDR3 bases: TGTGCCAGTAGTCAGGATACGGGCACAGATACGCAGTATTTT. This sequence encodes CASSQDTGTDTQYF. J is TRBJ2-3 and V is TRBV19; D gene uncertain. Germline V gene lookup returns CDR1 LNHDA and CDR2 SQIVND (reference sequence). The CDR3 loop spans 14 amino acids. The V and J ends lost 5 bases and 1 base respectively, with 10 bases between them.

This clonotype occurred many times. The chain couples TRBV5-6 to TRBJ2-3; 8 positions match TRBD2. V shed 3 bases and J 6 bases; nucleotides not matched to a gene: 18. The CDR3 is made up of 18 amino acids. Germline lookup yields CDR1 SGHDT and CDR2 YYEEEE. The CDR3 here is CASSSGLRGGRTRDTQYF. The DNA for the CDR3 is TGTGCCAGCAGCTCCGGCCTCCGGGGCGGGAGGACTAGGGATACGCAGTATTTT.

This clonotype has ten or more counts. This rearrangement joins TRBV12-3 or TRBV12-4 to TRBJ1-1, with a tentative D call TRBD1 (5 bases). The CDR3 sequence is 15 residues long. The V end was cut by 6 bases, the J end by 5 bases, with 19 bases between. This CDR3 is CASSPGTPFRTEAFF. The DNA of the CDR3 is TGTGCCAGCAGCCCCGGGACGCCCTTCAGGACTGAAGCTTTCTTT.

The chain has TRBV20-1 and TRBJ2-1; D gene uncertain. Germline-derived CDR1 and CDR2 are DFQATT and SNEGSKA (reference sequence). Trimming removed 5 bases from V and 0 bases from J, with 11 bases in between. The CDR3 is made up of 14 amino acids. The CDR3 sequence: CSASRTDSYNEQFF. CDR3 bases: TGCAGTGCTTCCCGGACGGACTCCTACAATGAGCAGTTCTTC.

This clonotype was counted many times. The chain has TRBV18 and TRBJ2-1; tentative D call: TRBD1 (5 bases). Germline-derived CDR1 and CDR2 are KGHSH and LQKENI. There are 15 residues in the CDR3. Between the trimmed V and J ends, which lost 2 bases and 5 bases, there was a span of 13 bases. The DNA for the CDR3 is TGTGCCAGCTCACCAGCCCCAACAGGTGACAATGAGCAGTTCTTC. This sequence encodes CASSPAPTGDNEQFF. Together with reference TRBV18 and TRBJ2-1, the CDR3 gives the full variable domain: NAGVMQNPRHLVRRRGQEARLRCSPMKGHSHVYWYRQLPEEGLKFMVYLQKENIIDESGMPKERFSAEFPKEGPSILRIQQVVRGDSAAYFCASSPAPTGDNEQFFGPGTRLTVL.

This clonotype was recorded at least ten times. The chain links TRBV29-1 to TRBJ2-7; D gene ambiguous. The germline V gene has CDR1 SQVTM and CDR2 ANQGSEA. The CDR3 is made up of 11 amino acids. The germline V and J ends were trimmed by 0 bases and 0 bases, with 0 bases remaining between them. The CDR3 here is CSVEDSYEQYF. Written as DNA, the CDR3 is TGCAGCGTTGAAGACTCCTACGAGCAGTACTTC.

The chain employs TRBV11-3 and TRBJ1-1; D not certain. The CDR3 sequence is 14 residues long. V dropped 5 bases and J dropped 7 bases, with 17 bases sitting between them. The germline V gene encodes CDR1 SGHNT and CDR2 YENEEA. CDR3 sequence (DNA): TGTGCCAGCAGCCAAACCTTGGGGTCCGTTGAAGCTTTCTTT. This gives the protein CASSQTLGSVEAFF.

The table lists this clonotype with many counts. The chain recombines TRBV20-1 with TRBJ2-3; D is ambiguous. Trimming cost V 1 base and J 2 bases, with 7 bases left between them. The CDR3 extends over 13 amino acids. Germline CDR1 DFQATT, CDR2 SNEGSKA (reference sequence). The CDR3 DNA is TGCAGTGCTAGAGTAGGGTCCACAGATACGCAGTATTTT. Its translation: CSARVGSTDTQYF.

This clonotype occurred many times. The CDR3 region is CASSLGGQGYNEQFF. In nucleotides, the CDR3 is TGCGCCAGCAGCTTGGGAGGACAGGGTTACAATGAGCAGTTCTTC. This chain links TRBV5-1 with TRBJ2-1, with 8 bases that match TRBD1. V was clipped by 0 bases and J by 4 bases; unmatched bases: 3. This CDR3 spans 15 amino acids. Germline V lookup: CDR1 SGHRS, CDR2 YFSETQ.

This clonotype has a count of ten or more. The chain couples TRBV6-2 or TRBV6-3 to TRBJ1-1; possibly TRBD1 for D (5 bases). The CDR3 consists of 15 residues. The ends were cut back, 6 bases at V and 5 bases at J, with 19 bases in the middle. The germline V gene encodes CDR1 MNHEY and CDR2 SVGEGT. CDR3 in DNA: TGTGCCAGCAGAGAGCGGGACCAAGAGGTAACTGAAGCTTTCTTT. Residues: CASRERDQEVTEAFF.

The chain links TRBV4-2 to TRBJ1-4; a possible D gene is TRBD1 (5 bases). Trimming removed 3 bases at V and 6 bases at J, with 11 bases between. The CDR3 runs 14 residues. Germline V gene sequence: CDR1 LGHNA, CDR2 YNFKEQ. In nucleotides, the CDR3 is TGTGCCAGCAGCCAGGGGACTCGGGATGAAAAACTGTTTTTT. As protein: CASSQGTRDEKLFF.

Many counts were recorded for this clonotype. V usage is TRBV30 and J usage is TRBJ2-1, with D hard to call. The CDR3 spans 13 residues. Germline CDR1 is GTSNPN and CDR2 is SVGIG (reference sequence). V lost 2 bases and J lost 2, with 7 bases in between. CDR3 amino acids: CAWSPAAYNEQFF. As DNA, the CDR3 is TGTGCCTGGAGTCCGGCGGCCTACAATGAGCAGTTCTTC.

The table lists this clonotype with many counts. The J gene is TRBJ2-1, the V gene TRBV5-1, with D perhaps matching TRBD1 (5 bases). Deletions cut 0 bases from V and 6 bases from J, with 13 bases between. Per the germline V gene, CDR1 is SGHRS and CDR2 is YFSETQ. CDR3 size: 15 residues. This chain's CDR3 is CASSLGGPTFNEQFF. The CDR3 nucleotides are TGCGCCAGCAGCTTGGGGGGCCCTACCTTCAATGAGCAGTTCTTC.

This clonotype appeared many times. The J gene is TRBJ2-3, the V gene TRBV7-2; no definite D call. CDR3 length: 13 residues. The germline V and J ends were trimmed by 3 bases and 4 bases, with 8 bases remaining between them. Germline CDR1 reads SGHTA; CDR2 reads FQGNSA. CDR3 bases: TGTGCCAGCAGCTTGGCGGTCGCAGATACGCAGTATTTT. Its translation is CASSLAVADTQYF.

In its sample, this clonotype was seen many times. The V gene is TRBV4-1, the J gene TRBJ2-2, with D possibly being TRBD1 (6 bases). The germline CDR1 and CDR2 sequences are MGHRA and YSYEKL. The CDR3 totals 17 residues. With 0 bases removed from V and 5 bases from J, the gap between germline ends came to 16 bases. The CDR3: CASSQDPTGTPTGELFF. For the CDR3, the DNA is TGCGCCAGCAGCCAAGATCCAACAGGGACCCCGACCGGGGAGCTGTTTTTT.

This clonotype was counted ten times or more. The V call is TRBV3-1, the J call TRBJ1-3; D gene ambiguous. The CDR3 spans 15 residues. Germline V gene sequence: CDR1 LGHDT, CDR2 YNNKEL (reference sequence). V was pared by 5 bases and J by 0 bases, with 11 bases between. This CDR3 is CASSSYDPSGNTIYF. The CDR3 DNA follows: TGTGCCAGCAGCTCCTATGACCCCTCTGGAAACACCATATATTTT.

In its sample, this clonotype was seen many times. The chain joins TRBV10-3 to TRBJ2-1; 13 bases align to TRBD2. Germline V gives CDR1 ENHRY, CDR2 SYGVKD. The CDR3 extends over 16 amino acids. V trimming: 6 bases; J trimming: 8 bases; junction bases outside the gene matches: 10. The CDR3 spells CAIRRTTSGRRDEQFF. The CDR3 region has the DNA TGTGCCATCAGGCGGACGACTAGCGGGAGGAGGGATGAGCAGTTCTTC.